The 9 T cell receptor beta chains reported below all come from one sample, sequenced in a study of control samples from healthy donors and cancer patients. TCRdb's table, derived via immunoSEQ multiplex PCR, lists solely in-frame clones and lacks some. The sample holds 150,000 to 200,000 clones, around 88% seen once. The source material was blood. The receptors were gathered from a man younger than 35 in good health.

The genes are TRBV7-2 and TRBJ2-7; 7 bases are a match to TRBD1. Germline V gene data show CDR1 as SGHTA and CDR2 as FQGNSA. The V gene end was trimmed by 5 bases and the J gene end by 3 bases; junction bases not matched to a gene: 7. The CDR3 sequence is 14 residues long. CDR3 protein: CASSPGQTYYEQYF. DNA for the CDR3: TGTGCCAGCAGCCCGGGACAGACTTACTACGAGCAGTACTTC.

J is TRBJ1-1 and V is TRBV20-1; D is unclear. Germline CDR1 DFQATT, CDR2 SNEGSKA (reference sequence). The CDR3 has 11 residues. Trimming cost V 0 bases and J 5 bases, with 4 bases left between them. CDR3 sequence: CSARDRTEAFF. The CDR3 DNA sequence: TGCAGTGCTAGAGATAGGACTGAAGCTTTCTTT.

The V gene is TRBV7-2, the J gene TRBJ1-1; D is ambiguous. V dropped 1 base and J dropped 1 base, with 10 bases sitting between them. Germline V gene lookup returns CDR1 SGHTA and CDR2 FQGNSA. The CDR3 runs 15 residues. The CDR3 region has the DNA TGTGCCAGCAGCTTAGGAGACACCAGGAACACTGAAGCTTTCTTT. Its protein is CASSLGDTRNTEAFF.

This clone occurred once. The rearrangement links TRBV23-1 to TRBJ2-7; possibly TRBD1 or TRBD2 for D (5 bases each). TRBV23-1 carries the ORF label, with uncertain function. This CDR3 region has 16 residues. The ends were cut back, 7 bases at V and 3 bases at J, with 22 bases in the middle. Written as DNA, the CDR3 is TGCGCCAGCACCCGGTACCCGGGACGTAAAGTCTACGAGCAGTACTTC. Protein sequence: CASTRYPGRKVYEQYF.

This clone is classed as medium-sized (0.01 to 0.1%). This chain links TRBV19 with TRBJ2-6, with D possibly called TRBD1 or TRBD2 (5 bases each). The V and J ends lost 4 bases and 0 bases respectively, with 10 bases between them. The length of the CDR3 is 16 residues. CDR1 is LNHDA and CDR2 is SQIVND in the germline V gene (reference sequence). DNA of the CDR3: TGTGCCAGTAGTAAACGGGGCTCCTCTGGGGCCAACGTCCTGACTTTC. Amino acids: CASSKRGSSGANVLTF.

CDR3 region: CASSQDGRGPYEQYF. CDR3 nucleotides: TGTGCCAGCAGCCAAGATGGGAGGGGCCCCTACGAGCAGTACTTC. The rearrangement joins TRBV4-2 to TRBJ2-7; 7 nucleotides match TRBD2. Unmatched junction bases numbered 4, after V lost 0 bases and J lost 2 bases. Germline V gives CDR1 LGHNA, CDR2 YNFKEQ. The CDR3 totals 15 residues.

J is TRBJ2-3 and V is TRBV7-3; 8 nucleotides line up with TRBD2. The CDR3 has 20 amino acids. Germline CDR1 and CDR2: SGHTA and FQGTGA. J lost 2 bases, V lost 1 base, and 17 bases had no gene match. CDR3 region: CASSLRVPGLVWGPTDTQYF. CDR3 in DNA: TGTGCCAGCAGCTTAAGGGTCCCGGGACTAGTTTGGGGGCCCACAGATACGCAGTATTTT.

Comment on this clone: This sample also contains other DNA sequences that code for the same CDR3. V and J are TRBV28 and TRBJ1-2; D possibly corresponds to TRBD1 (6 bases). V was pared by 4 bases and J by 8 bases, with 17 bases between. The germline V gene has CDR1 MDHEN and CDR2 SYDVKM. This CDR3 has 14 amino acids. The CDR3 bases are TGTGCCAGCAGTTCAGCGAACGAACAGGGCGGCTACACCTTC. It yields the protein CASSSANEQGGYTF.

The rearrangement joins TRBV2 to TRBJ2-4, with TRBD1 identical over 10 bases. Losses at the gene ends were 6 bases for V and 15 bases for J; bases not matched to a gene: 11. This CDR3 comprises 13 residues. Germline CDR1 reads SNHLY; CDR2 reads FYNNEI. CDR3 DNA sequence: TGTGCCAGCAGGCCGGGACAGGGGCCACTTCCGTACTTC. It translates to CASRPGQGPLPYF.